Below, 7 T cell receptor beta chains from the same sample are listed, as sequenced in a study of beta chain features in type 1 diabetes. Expressed TCRB transcripts got sequenced, as all isolated RNA was reverse transcribed. The method was immunoSEQ multiplex PCR; TCRdb's version includes in-frame clones alone and lacks a portion of them. This sample yields some 300,000 clones, of which roughly 8% are seen a single time; approximately 0.99% belongs to the top ten. The sequenced sample was central memory CD4+ T cells from blood. These TCRs come from a woman between 18 and 29 years old in good health.

The gene calls are TRBV12-5 and TRBJ1-2; 8 positions match TRBD1. CDR3 length equals 14 residues. The V and J ends lost 6 bases and 1 base, in that order; junction bases with no gene match: 4. Germline CDR1 and CDR2: LGHNT and FRNRAP. The CDR3 loop reads CASGSTGDNYGYTF. The CDR3 bases are TGTGCTAGTGGCTCGACAGGGGATAACTATGGCTACACCTTC. The whole variable domain, filled in from reference TRBV12-5 and TRBJ1-2, reads DARVTQTPRHKVTEMGQEVTMRCQPILGHNTVFWYRQTMMQGLELLAYFRNRAPLDDSGMPKDRFSAEMPDATLATLKIQPSEPRDSAVYFCASGSTGDNYGYTFGSGTRLTVV.

This clone was found a few times. This likely traces to a read error, being one base from a far larger clone. Other DNA sequences of this sample code for an identical CDR3. This sequence joins TRBV28 and TRBJ2-1; 8 nucleotides agree with TRBD1. Germline CDR1 MDHEN, CDR2 SYDVKM. J was trimmed by 4 bases and V by 3 bases; bases with no gene match: 2. The CDR3 is 14 residues long. The CDR3 loop is CASSLTGAYNEQFF. The CDR3 DNA sequence: TGTGCCAGCAGTTTGACAGGGGCATACAATGAGCAGTTCTTC.

The chain recombines TRBV10-2 with TRBJ1-1; 9 bases map to TRBD1. In germline, CDR1 is WSHSY, CDR2 SAAADI. Losses at the gene ends were 3 bases for V and 5 bases for J; bases not matched to a gene: 4. There are 14 residues in the CDR3. In DNA, the CDR3 is TGCGCCAGCAGTGAACAGGGGGCGAGGACTGAAGCTTTCTTT. Protein product: CASSEQGARTEAFF.

This clone was counted a few times. CDR3 sequence reads: CASGLVEETQYF. The CDR3 nucleotides read TGTGCTAGTGGTTTGGTAGAGGAGACCCAGTACTTC. The chain has TRBV12-5 and TRBJ2-5; no definite D call. The CDR3 totals 12 residues. With 0 bases removed from V and 5 bases from J, the gap between germline ends came to 4 bases. Germline V lookup: CDR1 LGHNT, CDR2 FRNRAP. Full variable domain (missing parts from reference TRBV12-5 and TRBJ2-5): DARVTQTPRHKVTEMGQEVTMRCQPILGHNTVFWYRQTMMQGLELLAYFRNRAPLDDSGMPKDRFSAEMPDATLATLKIQPSEPRDSAVYFCASGLVEETQYFGPGTRLLVL.

This clone appeared a few times. V gene TRBV7-2 combines with J gene TRBJ2-7, with D possibly being TRBD1 or TRBD2 (5 bases each). The ends were cut back, 3 bases at V and 7 bases at J, with 16 bases in the middle. The CDR3 totals 14 residues. Per the germline V gene, CDR1 is SGHTA and CDR2 is FQGNSA. The CDR3 is CASSFVRGLGEQYF. Here the CDR3 DNA reads TGTGCCAGCAGCTTTGTTCGGGGCCTGGGAGAGCAGTACTTC.

The V call is TRBV9, the J call TRBJ2-5, with D perhaps TRBD1 or TRBD2 (6 bases each). This CDR3 region has 13 residues. V shed 0 bases and J shed 9 bases, with 12 bases lying between them. Per the germline V gene, CDR1 is SGDLS and CDR2 is YYNGEE. In nucleotides, the CDR3 is TGTGCCAGCAGCGTAGAGCCTGGGGGGCCCCAGTACTTC. Translated: CASSVEPGGPQYF.

V usage is TRBV5-1 and J usage is TRBJ2-5; D is unresolved. CDR1 and CDR2 from the germline V gene are SGHRS and YFSETQ. The CDR3 covers 13 residues. V lost 0 bases and J 3 bases, leaving 6 bases between the germline ends. Here the CDR3 DNA reads TGCGCCAGCAGCTTGGCCCTTGAAGAGACCCAGTACTTC. Protein: CASSLALEETQYF.